This T cell receptor (beta chain) was sequenced in a study of blood T cell repertoires in COVID-19. This clone was seen just once. This CDR3 comprises 15 residues. Between the trimmed V and J ends, which lost 3 bases and 4 bases, there was a span of 13 bases. In germline, CDR1 is LNHNV, CDR2 YYDKDF (reference sequence). The data were produced by immunoSEQ multiplex PCR, yet TCRdb's version contains in-frame clones alone and is incomplete. The repertoire includes fewer than 250,000 clones, approximately 81% of them detected once, and 15% to 20% sits in the top ten. This rearrangement joins TRBV15 to TRBJ1-3; D not resolved. Sequenced input: peripheral blood. The origin of this receptor is a man aged 30 to 39 with active or convalescent COVID-19. CDR3 in amino acids: CATSRRGLGGNTIYF. CDR3 in DNA: TGTGCCACCAGCAGGCGCGGACTGGGAGGAAACACCATATATTTT.